This is a list of T cell receptor beta chains from one sample in a study of technical replicates of blood from a few donors. Clones were read by immunoSEQ multiplex PCR, and TCRdb kept only the in-frame ones, dropping some. The table has approximately 85,000 clones, around 94% seen once. The sample comprised T cells isolated from PBMCs. These receptors all stem from a human donor in good health. Each CDR3 is given with its conserved first and last residue. Each record gives: clone size, CDR3 length, V gene, D gene, J gene, CDR3 DNA, CDR3 protein. A D gene is named only where the DNA matches it firmly. A row's size may be missing; if present it is once, few, many or a size class.

clone size: once
CDR3 length: 11
V gene: TRBV10-2
D gene: NA
J gene: TRBJ2-7
CDR3 DNA: TGCGCCAGCAGTGATAGAGACGAGCAGTACTTC
CDR3 protein: CASSDRDEQYF

clone size: NA
CDR3 length: 12
V gene: TRBV30
D gene: NA
J gene: TRBJ1-6
CDR3 DNA: TGTGCCTGGAGGGACTCTAATTCACCCCTCCACTTT
CDR3 protein: CAWRDSNSPLHF

clone size: NA
CDR3 length: 15
V gene: TRBV6-1
D gene: NA
J gene: TRBJ2-7
CDR3 DNA: TGTGCCAGCATGAACCGCCCATTAGGAGGCTACGAGCAGTACTTC
CDR3 protein: CASMNRPLGGYEQYF

clone size: NA
CDR3 length: 12
V gene: TRBV28
D gene: NA
J gene: TRBJ1-5
CDR3 DNA: TGTGCCAGCAGTTTATCGGGTCAGCCCCAGCATTTT
CDR3 protein: CASSLSGQPQHF

clone size: NA
CDR3 length: 14
V gene: TRBV7-9
D gene: NA
J gene: TRBJ2-5
CDR3 DNA: TGTGCCAGCAGCTTGGGTCACAGGGCCGAGACCCAGTACTTC
CDR3 protein: CASSLGHRAETQYF

clone size: few
CDR3 length: 15
V gene: TRBV5-1
D gene: TRBD2
J gene: TRBJ2-3
CDR3 DNA: TGCGCCAGCAGCTTGAAGGCTAGCGGAACAGATACGCAGTATTTT
CDR3 protein: CASSLKASGTDTQYF

clone size: NA
CDR3 length: 12
V gene: TRBV18
D gene: NA
J gene: TRBJ2-2
CDR3 DNA: TGTGCCAGCTCACCTCAGACCGGGGAGCTGTTTTTT
CDR3 protein: CASSPQTGELFF

clone size: NA
CDR3 length: 17
V gene: TRBV5-6
D gene: TRBD1
J gene: TRBJ2-6
CDR3 DNA: TGTGCCAGCAGCCGATTGACAGGGGGCAATGGGGCCAACGTCCTGACTTTC
CDR3 protein: CASSRLTGGNGANVLTF

clone size: once
CDR3 length: 16
V gene: TRBV7-2
D gene: TRBD2
J gene: TRBJ2-5
CDR3 DNA: TGTGCCAGCAGCTTGGAACAGAGACTAGCGTGGAAGACCCAGTACTTC
CDR3 protein: CASSLEQRLAWKTQYF

clone size: once
CDR3 length: 13
V gene: TRBV5-1
D gene: NA
J gene: TRBJ2-2
CDR3 DNA: TGCGCCAGCAGCTTGGGTCCAACCGGGGAGCTGTTTTTT
CDR3 protein: CASSLGPTGELFF

clone size: NA
CDR3 length: 13
V gene: TRBV27
D gene: NA
J gene: TRBJ1-2
CDR3 DNA: TGTGCCAGCAGCCGGGACATGCTGGTACCCTACACCTTC
CDR3 protein: CASSRDMLVPYTF

clone size: NA
CDR3 length: 18
V gene: TRBV21-1
D gene: NA
J gene: TRBJ2-7
CDR3 DNA: TGTGCCAGCAGCAAAGCGACAAGTCCTAGCGGAAGCTCCTACGAGCAGTACTTC
CDR3 protein: CASSKATSPSGSSYEQYF

clone size: NA
CDR3 length: 14
V gene: TRBV5-1
D gene: NA
J gene: TRBJ1-1
CDR3 DNA: TGCGCCAGCAGCCTGGTGGGAGGGATCACTGAAGCTTTCTTT
CDR3 protein: CASSLVGGITEAFF

clone size: NA
CDR3 length: 15
V gene: TRBV9
D gene: TRBD2
J gene: TRBJ2-1
CDR3 DNA: TGTGCCAGCAGCGTAGGACTAGCGGCTTCAAATGAGCAGTTCTTC
CDR3 protein: CASSVGLAASNEQFF

clone size: once
CDR3 length: 15
V gene: TRBV7-8
D gene: NA
J gene: TRBJ2-5
CDR3 DNA: TGTGCCAGCAGCTTACATGTGGGGCACGGAGAGACCCAGTACTTC
CDR3 protein: CASSLHVGHGETQYF

clone size: NA
CDR3 length: 14
V gene: TRBV6-1
D gene: TRBD2
J gene: TRBJ2-1
CDR3 DNA: TGTGCCATCCCCACCAGGGACTATAACAATGAGCAGTTCTTC
CDR3 protein: CAIPTRDYNNEQFF

clone size: NA
CDR3 length: 15
V gene: TRBV6-9
D gene: TRBD1
J gene: TRBJ2-1
CDR3 DNA: TGTGCCAGCAGTTACTCGGGACAGATTAACAATGAGCAGTTCTTC
CDR3 protein: CASSYSGQINNEQFF

clone size: NA
CDR3 length: 16
V gene: TRBV27
D gene: TRBD1
J gene: TRBJ1-1
CDR3 DNA: TGTGCCAGCAGTACCGGGACAGCTTACATGAACACTGAAGCTTTCTTT
CDR3 protein: CASSTGTAYMNTEAFF

clone size: NA
CDR3 length: 22
V gene: TRBV5-1
D gene: TRBD1
J gene: TRBJ2-6
CDR3 DNA: TGCGCCAGCAGCTTGGCCACGGGGATTCCGGGACAGGCAGACTCTGGGGCCAACGTCCTGACTTTC
CDR3 protein: CASSLATGIPGQADSGANVLTF

clone size: NA
CDR3 length: 18
V gene: TRBV7-6
D gene: TRBD2
J gene: TRBJ2-1
CDR3 DNA: TGTGCCAGCAGCCTCCGGACTAGCGGGAGTGGCTCCTACAATGAGCAGTTCTTC
CDR3 protein: CASSLRTSGSGSYNEQFF

clone size: NA
CDR3 length: 11
V gene: TRBV6-5
D gene: NA
J gene: TRBJ1-4
CDR3 DNA: TGTGCCAGCAGTTCGTCGGGAAAACTGTTTTTT
CDR3 protein: CASSSSGKLFF

clone size: NA
CDR3 length: 14
V gene: TRBV6-1
D gene: TRBD1
J gene: TRBJ1-5
CDR3 DNA: TGTGCCAGCCAGGGGGCAGTTCGCAATCAGCCCCAGCATTTT
CDR3 protein: CASQGAVRNQPQHF

clone size: NA
CDR3 length: 15
V gene: TRBV7-2
D gene: TRBD2
J gene: TRBJ2-5
CDR3 DNA: TGTGCCAGCAGCTTTGTTCTCAGCGGGAAAGAGACCCAGTACTTC
CDR3 protein: CASSFVLSGKETQYF

clone size: NA
CDR3 length: 14
V gene: TRBV30
D gene: NA
J gene: TRBJ2-2
CDR3 DNA: TGTGCCGCCGGCGAGGGGGGGGCAACCGGGGAGCTGTTTTTT
CDR3 protein: CAAGEGGATGELFF

clone size: NA
CDR3 length: 13
V gene: TRBV5-4
D gene: TRBD2
J gene: TRBJ2-7
CDR3 DNA: TGTGCCAGCAGCGCAGGGACTAGCGACGAGCAGTACTTC
CDR3 protein: CASSAGTSDEQYF

clone size: NA
CDR3 length: 13
V gene: TRBV5-1
D gene: NA
J gene: TRBJ2-7
CDR3 DNA: TGCGCCAGCAGCTCCCAACAGGGCTACGAGCAGTACTTC
CDR3 protein: CASSSQQGYEQYF

clone size: NA
CDR3 length: 15
V gene: TRBV5-6
D gene: TRBD2
J gene: TRBJ2-1
CDR3 DNA: TGTGCCAGCAGCTTGGCCCTAGCGGGGGGCAATGAGCAGTTCTTC
CDR3 protein: CASSLALAGGNEQFF

clone size: NA
CDR3 length: 14
V gene: TRBV25-1
D gene: NA
J gene: TRBJ2-5
CDR3 DNA: TGTGCCAGCAGTGACCTCGGGGGAGAGGAGACCCAGTACTTC
CDR3 protein: CASSDLGGEETQYF

clone size: NA
CDR3 length: 18
V gene: TRBV7-2
D gene: NA
J gene: TRBJ1-2
CDR3 DNA: TGTGCCAGCAGCGCCCGGGGGGGATCACGGATCTTCCTCTTTAACTACACCTTC
CDR3 protein: CASSARGGSRIFLFNYTF

clone size: NA
CDR3 length: 14
V gene: TRBV27
D gene: TRBD1
J gene: TRBJ2-7
CDR3 DNA: TGTGCCAGCAGTACCGGGACAGTAGCCTACGAGCAGTACTTC
CDR3 protein: CASSTGTVAYEQYF

clone size: NA
CDR3 length: 14
V gene: TRBV2
D gene: TRBD1
J gene: TRBJ1-2
CDR3 DNA: TGTGCCAGCAGTGGGGTAGGGGGCGTTAATGGCTACACCTTC
CDR3 protein: CASSGVGGVNGYTF

clone size: NA
CDR3 length: 14
V gene: TRBV6-5
D gene: TRBD1
J gene: TRBJ1-5
CDR3 DNA: TGTGCCAGCAGTCTCGGGACAGCCAATCAGCCCCAGCATTTT
CDR3 protein: CASSLGTANQPQHF